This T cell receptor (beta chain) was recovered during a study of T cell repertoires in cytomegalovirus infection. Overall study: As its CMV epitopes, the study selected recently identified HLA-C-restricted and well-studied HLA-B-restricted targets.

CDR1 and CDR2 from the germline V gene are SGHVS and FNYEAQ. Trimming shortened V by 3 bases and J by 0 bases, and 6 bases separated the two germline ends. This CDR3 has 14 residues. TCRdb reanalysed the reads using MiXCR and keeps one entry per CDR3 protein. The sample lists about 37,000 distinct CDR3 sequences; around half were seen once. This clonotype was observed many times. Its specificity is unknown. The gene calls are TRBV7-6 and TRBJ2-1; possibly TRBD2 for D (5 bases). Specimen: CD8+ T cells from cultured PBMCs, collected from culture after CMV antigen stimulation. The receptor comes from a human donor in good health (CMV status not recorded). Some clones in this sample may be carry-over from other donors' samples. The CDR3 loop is CASSLSGSYNEQFF. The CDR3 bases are TGTGCCAGCAGCTTGAGCGGCTCCTACAATGAGCAGTTCTTC.